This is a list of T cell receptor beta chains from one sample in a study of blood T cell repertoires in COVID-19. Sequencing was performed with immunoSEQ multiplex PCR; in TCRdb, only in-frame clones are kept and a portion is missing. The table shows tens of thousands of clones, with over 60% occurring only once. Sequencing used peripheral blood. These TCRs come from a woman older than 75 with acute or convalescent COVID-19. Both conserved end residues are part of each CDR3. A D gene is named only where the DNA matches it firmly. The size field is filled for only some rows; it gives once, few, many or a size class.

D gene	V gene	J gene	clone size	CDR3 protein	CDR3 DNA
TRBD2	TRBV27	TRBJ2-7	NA	CASSLLGGEAYEQYF	TGTGCCAGCAGTTTACTGGGGGGGGAGGCCTACGAGCAGTACTTC
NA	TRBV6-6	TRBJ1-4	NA	CASSYRYRDEKLFF	TGTGCCAGCAGTTACCGGTACAGGGACGAAAAACTGTTTTTT
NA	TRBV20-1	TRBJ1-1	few	CSASQDPEAFF	TGCAGTGCTTCACAGGATCCTGAAGCTTTCTTT
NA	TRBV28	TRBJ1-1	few	CASSFRGGNTEAFF	TGTGCCAGCAGTTTTAGGGGGGGTAACACTGAAGCTTTCTTT
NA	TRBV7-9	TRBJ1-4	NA	CASSLTGMNEELFF	TGTGCCAGCAGCCTTACAGGAATGAATGAGGAACTGTTTTTT
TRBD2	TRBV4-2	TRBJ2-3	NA	CASSPFKTSGEWGTDTQYF	TGTGCCAGCAGCCCCTTCAAGACTAGCGGGGAGTGGGGCACAGATACGCAGTATTTT
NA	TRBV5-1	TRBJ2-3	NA	CASSLNKGVTDTQYF	TGCGCCAGCAGCTTGAATAAGGGAGTTACAGATACGCAGTATTTT
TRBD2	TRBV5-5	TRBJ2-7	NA	CASSPSGSISYGHEQYF	TGTGCCAGCAGCCCCAGCGGGAGTATCTCGTATGGCCACGAGCAGTACTTC
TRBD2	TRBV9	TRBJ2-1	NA	CASSPRGPGGGSYNEQFF	TGTGCCAGCAGCCCAAGAGGGCCGGGAGGGGGCTCCTACAATGAGCAGTTCTTC
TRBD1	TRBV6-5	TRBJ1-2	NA	CASMAGGYGYTF	TGTGCCAGCATGGCAGGGGGATACGGCTACACCTTC
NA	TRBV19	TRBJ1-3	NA	CASGLDSGNTIYF	TGTGCCAGTGGGCTGGACTCTGGAAACACCATATATTTT
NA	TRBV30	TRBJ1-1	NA	CAWSSITTNREREAFF	TGTGCCTGGAGTTCTATAACAACAAACCGGGAAAGGGAAGCTTTCTTT
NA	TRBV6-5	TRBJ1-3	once	CASLPTGSGNTIYF	TGTGCCAGCCTCCCTACAGGGTCTGGAAACACCATATATTTT
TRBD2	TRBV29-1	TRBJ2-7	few	CSVSGESSGKSGEQYF	TGCAGCGTCTCTGGAGAATCTAGCGGGAAATCAGGCGAGCAGTACTTC
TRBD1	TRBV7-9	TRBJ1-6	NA	CASSEQGAGSPLHF	TGTGCCAGCAGCGAGCAGGGGGCAGGGTCACCCCTCCACTTT
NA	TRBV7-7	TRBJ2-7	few	CASSLGSGAGYEQYF	TGTGCTAGCAGCTTAGGCTCGGGAGCAGGGTACGAGCAGTACTTC
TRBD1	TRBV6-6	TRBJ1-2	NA	CASNTGGVDYGYTF	TGTGCCAGTAATACAGGGGGCGTCGACTATGGCTACACCTTC
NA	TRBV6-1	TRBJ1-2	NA	CASSESTGLFFGYTF	TGTGCCAGCAGTGAATCTACAGGGTTGTTTTTCGGCTACACCTTC
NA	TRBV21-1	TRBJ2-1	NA	CASSTRTSGRIDEQFF	TGTGCCAGCAGCACCCGGACTAGCGGGAGGATCGATGAGCAGTTCTTC
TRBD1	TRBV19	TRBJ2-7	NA	CASGGQFSYEQYF	TGTGCCAGTGGGGGACAGTTTTCCTACGAGCAGTACTTC
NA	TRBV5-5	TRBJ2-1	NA	CASSLGRKDYNEQFF	TGTGCCAGCAGCTTGGGCAGGAAAGACTACAATGAGCAGTTCTTC
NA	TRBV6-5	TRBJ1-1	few	CASSYGTSGTEAFF	TGTGCCAGCAGTTACGGAACGTCGGGGACTGAAGCTTTCTTT
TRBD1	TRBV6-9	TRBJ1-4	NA	CASSSDRGHNEKLFF	TGTGCCAGCAGTTCAGACAGGGGGCATAATGAAAAACTGTTTTTT
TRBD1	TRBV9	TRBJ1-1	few	CASSDSSDRENTEAFF	TGTGCCAGCAGCGATTCTTCGGACAGGGAGAACACTGAAGCTTTCTTT
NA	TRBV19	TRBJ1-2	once	CASGGGRGYGYTF	TGTGCCAGTGGGGGGGGCCGCGGCTATGGCTACACCTTC
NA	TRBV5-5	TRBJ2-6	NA	CASSRGHDTGANVLTF	TGTGCCAGCAGCCGGGGACACGATACTGGGGCCAACGTCCTGACTTTC
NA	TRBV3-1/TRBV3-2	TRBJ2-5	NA	CASSHNTGSQETQYF	TGTGCCAGCAGCCATAATACAGGGTCCCAAGAGACCCAGTACTTC
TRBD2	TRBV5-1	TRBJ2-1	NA	CASSPGLAYNEQFF	TGCGCCAGCAGCCCAGGACTAGCGTACAATGAGCAGTTCTTC
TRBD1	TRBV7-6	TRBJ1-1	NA	CASSLGQGNTEAFF	TGTGCCAGCAGCTTAGGACAGGGGAACACTGAAGCTTTCTTT
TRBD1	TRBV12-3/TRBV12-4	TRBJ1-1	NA	CASSGTGSTEAFF	TGTGCCAGCTCCGGGACAGGGAGCACTGAAGCTTTCTTT
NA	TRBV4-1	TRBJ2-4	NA	CASSQIPGGAPKNIQYF	TGCGCCAGCAGCCAGATACCCGGCGGGGCTCCCAAAAACATTCAGTACTTC
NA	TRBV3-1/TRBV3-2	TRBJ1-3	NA	CASSLPQRDTIYF	TGTGCCAGCAGCCTTCCCCAGCGAGACACCATATATTTT
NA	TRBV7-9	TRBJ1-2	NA	CASSLALSAGRRYGYTF	TGTGCCAGCAGCTTAGCGCTATCGGCAGGGAGGAGGTATGGCTACACCTTC
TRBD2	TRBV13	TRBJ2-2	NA	CASSLRGDGTGELFF	TGTGCCAGCAGCTTACGGGGGGACGGCACCGGGGAGCTGTTTTTT
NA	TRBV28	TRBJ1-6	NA	CASTRSSYNSPLHF	TGTGCCAGCACGCGGAGCTCCTATAATTCACCCCTCCACTTT
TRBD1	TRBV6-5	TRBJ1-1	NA	CASSSQGQPNTEAFF	TGTGCCAGCAGTTCTCAGGGACAGCCGAACACTGAAGCTTTCTTT
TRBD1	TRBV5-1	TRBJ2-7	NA	CASSYRDRGYEQYF	TGCGCCAGCAGCTACCGGGACAGGGGATACGAGCAGTACTTC
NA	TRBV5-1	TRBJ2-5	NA	CASSPDSTQETQYF	TGCGCCAGCAGCCCGGACAGTACACAAGAGACCCAGTACTTC
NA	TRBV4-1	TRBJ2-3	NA	CASSQDPGTDTQYF	TGCGCCAGCAGCCAAGACCCGGGCACAGATACGCAGTATTTT
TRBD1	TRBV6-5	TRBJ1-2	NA	CASYQGAYDYGYTF	TGTGCCAGCTATCAGGGGGCTTACGACTATGGCTACACCTTC
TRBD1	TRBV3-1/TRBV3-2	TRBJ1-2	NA	CASSQGLGTDLRF	TGTGCCAGCAGCCAAGGACTCGGGACAGATTTACGTTTC
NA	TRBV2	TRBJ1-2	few	CASSELDTSRPTF	TGTGCCAGCAGTGAACTGGACACTTCTCGCCCCACCTTC
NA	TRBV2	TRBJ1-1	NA	CARTRAGWDTEAFF	TGTGCCAGGACCAGGGCAGGCTGGGACACTGAAGCTTTCTTT
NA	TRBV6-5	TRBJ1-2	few	CASSYGQLNYGYTF	TGTGCCAGCAGTTACGGACAGCTGAACTATGGCTACACCTTC
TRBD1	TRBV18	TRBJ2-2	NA	CAGTGDTGELFF	TGCGCCGGGACAGGCGACACCGGGGAGCTGTTTTTT
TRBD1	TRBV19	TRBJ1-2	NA	CASRYGQGNYGYTF	TGTGCCAGTAGATACGGACAGGGGAACTATGGCTACACCTTC
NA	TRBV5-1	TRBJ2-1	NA	CASSLAGDVGEQFF	TGCGCCAGCAGCTTGGCCGGGGATGTAGGTGAGCAGTTCTTC
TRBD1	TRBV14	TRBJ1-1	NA	CASSQGTGGFAADTEAFF	TGTGCCAGCAGCCAAGGGACAGGGGGCTTCGCTGCGGACACTGAAGCTTTCTTT
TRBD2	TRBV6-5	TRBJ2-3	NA	CASSLAGRRTDTQYF	TGTGCCAGCAGTCTAGCGGGAAGGAGGACAGATACGCAGTATTTT
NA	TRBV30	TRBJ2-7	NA	CAWIETGEGEQYF	TGTGCCTGGATTGAGACAGGGGAGGGGGAGCAGTACTTC
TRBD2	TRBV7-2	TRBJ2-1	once	CASSTTGTSGSNEQFF	TGTGCCAGCAGCACCACCGGGACTAGCGGGAGCAATGAGCAGTTCTTC
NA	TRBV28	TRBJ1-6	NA	CASRRNRDSYNSPLHF	TGTGCCAGCAGGCGCAACAGGGACTCCTATAATTCACCCCTCCACTTT
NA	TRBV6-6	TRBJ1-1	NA	CASSYTQEEAFF	TGTGCCAGCAGTTACACTCAGGAGGAGGCTTTCTTT
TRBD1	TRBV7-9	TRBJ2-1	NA	CASSRTGVKSNEQFF	TGTGCCAGCAGCCGGACAGGGGTAAAATCCAATGAGCAGTTCTTC
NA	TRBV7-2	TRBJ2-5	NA	CASSFGGEGETQYF	TGTGCCAGCAGCTTCGGCGGAGAGGGAGAGACCCAGTACTTC
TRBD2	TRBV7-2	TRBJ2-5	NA	CASSLRRGRGETQYF	TGTGCCAGCAGCCTCCGGCGGGGGAGGGGAGAGACCCAGTACTTC